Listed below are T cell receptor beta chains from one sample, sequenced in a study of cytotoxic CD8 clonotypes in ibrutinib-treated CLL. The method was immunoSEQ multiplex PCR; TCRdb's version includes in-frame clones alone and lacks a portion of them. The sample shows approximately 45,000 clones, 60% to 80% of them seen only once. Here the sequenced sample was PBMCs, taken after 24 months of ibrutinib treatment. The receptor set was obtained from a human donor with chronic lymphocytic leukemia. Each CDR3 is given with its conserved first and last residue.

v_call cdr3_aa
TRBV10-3 CAISEWDYEQYF
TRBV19 CASSINYNSPLHF
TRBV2 CASSERWGGLNGYTF
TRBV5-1 CASSLGAGTSGETQYF
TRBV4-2 CASSPRLAGEREQFF
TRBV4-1 CASSQGDRDSQPQHF
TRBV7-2 CASSLSDGHTEAFF
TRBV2 CASSEALRTGGTEAFF
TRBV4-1 CASSQGPGAWSHTEAFF
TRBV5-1 CASSLQGANTEAFF
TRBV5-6 CASSSPLASSYNEQFF
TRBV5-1 CASSFPGQENYGYTF
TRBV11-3 CARNPDLTQVNLNTEAFF
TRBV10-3 CAISEQALLYGYTF
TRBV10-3 CAISDTDTQYF
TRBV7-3 CASSPDGNYGYTF
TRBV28 CAAVESGYGYTF
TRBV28 CASSRTVAGGLNIQYF
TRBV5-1 CASSLIAGSETQYF
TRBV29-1 CSVADRGYEQYF